Below are 2 T cell receptor beta chains sequenced from a single sample in a study of cytomegalovirus exposure and HLA in healthy donors. PCR amplification relied on 60 Vbeta primers (plus 13 Jbeta primers). The data were produced by immunoSEQ multiplex PCR, yet TCRdb's version contains in-frame clones alone and is incomplete. The sample holds approximately 150,000 clones, nearly 80% seen once. What was sequenced was PBMCs. These receptors were taken from a woman in her forties in good health and CMV-seronegative.

This clone was found a few times. The CDR3 sequence: CASTKTGGVEETQYF. The CDR3 nucleotides read TGTGCCAGCACCAAGACAGGGGGCGTAGAAGAGACCCAGTACTTC. The chain uses TRBV11-2 and TRBJ2-5; 10 bases map to TRBD1. In germline, CDR1 is SGHAT, CDR2 FQNNGV. The CDR3 has 15 amino acids. V lost 7 bases, J lost 3 bases, and 8 bases stayed unmatched.

This chain links TRBV29-1 with TRBJ1-2; TRBD1 is a possible D gene (5 bases). Germline CDR1 is SQVTM and CDR2 is ANQGSEA. The CDR3 loop spans 14 amino acids. Trimming removed 4 bases from V and 3 bases from J, with 15 bases in between. This CDR3 reads CSVVLQQGHYGYTF. CDR3 nucleotides: TGCAGCGTTGTGCTTCAGCAGGGTCACTATGGCTACACCTTC.